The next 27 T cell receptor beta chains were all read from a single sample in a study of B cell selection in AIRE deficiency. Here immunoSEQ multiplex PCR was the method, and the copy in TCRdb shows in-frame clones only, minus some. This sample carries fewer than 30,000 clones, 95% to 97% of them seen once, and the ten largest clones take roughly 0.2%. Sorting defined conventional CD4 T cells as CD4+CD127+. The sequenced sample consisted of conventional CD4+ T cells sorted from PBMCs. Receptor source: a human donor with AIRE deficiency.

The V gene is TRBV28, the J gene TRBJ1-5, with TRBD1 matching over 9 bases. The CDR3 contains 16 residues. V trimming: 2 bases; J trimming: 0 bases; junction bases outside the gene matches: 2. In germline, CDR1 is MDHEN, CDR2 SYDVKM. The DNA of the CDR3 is TGTGCCAGCAGTTTAAGGACAGGGGATAGCAATCAGCCCCAGCATTTT. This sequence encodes CASSLRTGDSNQPQHF. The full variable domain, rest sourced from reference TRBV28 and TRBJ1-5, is DVKVTQSSRYLVKRTGEKVFLECVQDMDHENMFWYRQDPGLGLRLIYFSYDVKMKEKGDIPEGYSVSREKKERFSLILESASTNQTSMYLCASSLRTGDSNQPQHFGDGTRLSIL.

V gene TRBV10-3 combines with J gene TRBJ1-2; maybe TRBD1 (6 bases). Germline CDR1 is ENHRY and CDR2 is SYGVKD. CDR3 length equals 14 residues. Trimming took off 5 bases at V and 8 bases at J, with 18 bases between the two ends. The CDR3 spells CAISFGTGLEGYTF. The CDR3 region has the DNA TGTGCCATCAGTTTTGGTACAGGGCTCGAAGGCTACACCTTC.

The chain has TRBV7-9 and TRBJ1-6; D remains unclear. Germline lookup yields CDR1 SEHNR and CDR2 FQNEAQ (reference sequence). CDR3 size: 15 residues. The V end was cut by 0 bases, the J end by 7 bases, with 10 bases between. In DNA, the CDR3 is TGTGCCAGCAGCTTAGCAGGGTCAGTCAATTCACCCCTCCACTTT. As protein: CASSLAGSVNSPLHF.

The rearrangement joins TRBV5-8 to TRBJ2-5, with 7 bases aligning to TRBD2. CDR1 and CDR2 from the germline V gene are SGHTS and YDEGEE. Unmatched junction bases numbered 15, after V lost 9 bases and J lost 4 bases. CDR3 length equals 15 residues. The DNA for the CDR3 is TGTGCCACCAAGCGAGGGTTGTTAGCGGGAGAGACCCAGTACTTC. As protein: CATKRGLLAGETQYF. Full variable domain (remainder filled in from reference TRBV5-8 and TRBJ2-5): EAGVTQSPTHLIKTRGQQATLRCSPISGHTSVYWYQQALGLGLQFLLWYDEGEERNRGNFPPRFSGRQFPNYSSELNVNALELEDSALYLCATKRGLLAGETQYFGPGTRLLVL.

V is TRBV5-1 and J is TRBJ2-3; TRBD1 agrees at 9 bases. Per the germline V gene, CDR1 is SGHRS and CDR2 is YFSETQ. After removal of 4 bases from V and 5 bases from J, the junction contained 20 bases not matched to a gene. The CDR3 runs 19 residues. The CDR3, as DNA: TGCGCCAGCAGCCGTATGGGGGCCGCGACAGGGGGTAATAGAGATACGCAGTATTTT. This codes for CASSRMGAATGGNRDTQYF.

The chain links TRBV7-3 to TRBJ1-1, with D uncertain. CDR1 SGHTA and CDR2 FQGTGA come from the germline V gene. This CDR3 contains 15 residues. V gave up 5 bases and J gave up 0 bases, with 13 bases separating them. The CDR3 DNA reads TGTGCCAGCAGCCCATCCCCCCCCGTGAACACTGAAGCTTTCTTT. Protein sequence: CASSPSPPVNTEAFF.

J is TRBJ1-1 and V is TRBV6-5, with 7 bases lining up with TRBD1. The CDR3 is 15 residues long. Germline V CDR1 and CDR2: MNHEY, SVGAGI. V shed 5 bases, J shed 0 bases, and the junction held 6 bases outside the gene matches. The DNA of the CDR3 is TGTGCCAGCAGTACCACAGGGGCATTGAACACTGAAGCTTTCTTT. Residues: CASSTTGALNTEAFF.

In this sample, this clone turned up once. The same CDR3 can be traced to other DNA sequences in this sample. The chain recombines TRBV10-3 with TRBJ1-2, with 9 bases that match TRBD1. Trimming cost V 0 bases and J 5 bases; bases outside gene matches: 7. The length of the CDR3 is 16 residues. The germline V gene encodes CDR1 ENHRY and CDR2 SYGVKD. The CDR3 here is CAISESGTGWVYGYTF. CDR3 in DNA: TGTGCCATCAGTGAGTCGGGGACAGGGTGGGTGTATGGCTACACCTTC.

This CDR3 is CASSLRGTGQTTQYF. CDR3 nucleotides: TGTGCCAGCAGCTTAAGGGGGACGGGGCAGACGACGCAGTATTTT. The chain has TRBV11-2 and TRBJ2-3; TRBD1 is a possible D gene (6 bases). Germline V CDR1 and CDR2: SGHAT, FQNNGV. Trimming removed 2 bases at V and 9 bases at J, with 18 bases between. The CDR3 consists of 15 residues.

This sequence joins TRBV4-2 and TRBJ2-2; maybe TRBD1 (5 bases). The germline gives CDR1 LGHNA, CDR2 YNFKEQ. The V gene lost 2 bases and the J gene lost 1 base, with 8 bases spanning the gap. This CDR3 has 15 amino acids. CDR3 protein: CASSQRQQNTGELFF. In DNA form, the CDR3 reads TGTGCCAGCAGCCAAAGACAGCAGAACACCGGGGAGCTGTTTTTT.

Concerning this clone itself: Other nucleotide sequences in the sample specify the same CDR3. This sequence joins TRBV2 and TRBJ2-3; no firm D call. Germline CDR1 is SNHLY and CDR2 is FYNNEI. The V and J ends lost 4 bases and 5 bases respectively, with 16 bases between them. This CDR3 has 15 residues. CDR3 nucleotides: TGTGCCAGCAGTGCTCGGGCGGCCTCGGGAGATACGCAGTATTTT. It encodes CASSARAASGDTQYF.

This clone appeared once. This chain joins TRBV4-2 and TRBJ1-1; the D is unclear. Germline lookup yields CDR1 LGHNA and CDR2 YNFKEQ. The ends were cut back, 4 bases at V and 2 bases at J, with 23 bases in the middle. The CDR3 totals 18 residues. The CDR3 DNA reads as TGTGCCAGCAGCCGTATTAATTTAGGGATATCTCGCAACACTGAAGCTTTCTTT. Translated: CASSRINLGISRNTEAFF.

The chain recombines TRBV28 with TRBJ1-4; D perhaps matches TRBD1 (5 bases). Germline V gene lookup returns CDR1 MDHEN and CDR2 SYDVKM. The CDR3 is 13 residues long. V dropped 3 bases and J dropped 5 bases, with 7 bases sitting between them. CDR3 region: CASSFRDNEKLFF. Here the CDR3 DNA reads TGTGCCAGCAGTTTCCGGGACAATGAAAAACTGTTTTTT.

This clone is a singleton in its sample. The CDR3, as DNA: TGCGCCAGCAGCTTTGACCAAGAGACCCAGTACTTC. Protein sequence: CASSFDQETQYF. This chain connects TRBV5-1 to TRBJ2-5; D not certain. This CDR3 has 12 residues. CDR1 is SGHRS and CDR2 is YFSETQ in the germline V gene. With 2 bases removed from V and 0 bases from J, the gap between germline ends came to 2 bases.

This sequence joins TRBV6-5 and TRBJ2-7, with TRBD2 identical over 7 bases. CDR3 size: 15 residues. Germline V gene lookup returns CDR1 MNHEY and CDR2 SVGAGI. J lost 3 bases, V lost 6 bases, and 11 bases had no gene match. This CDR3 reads CASSPVSGTFYEQYF. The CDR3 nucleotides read TGTGCCAGCAGCCCCGTCAGCGGGACCTTCTACGAGCAGTACTTC.

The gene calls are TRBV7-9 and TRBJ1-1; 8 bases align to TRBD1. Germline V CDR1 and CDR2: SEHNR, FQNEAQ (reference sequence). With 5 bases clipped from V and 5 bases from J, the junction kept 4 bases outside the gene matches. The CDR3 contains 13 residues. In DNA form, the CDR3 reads TGTGCCAGCAGCCCGACAGGGGTGACTGAAGCTTTCTTT. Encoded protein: CASSPTGVTEAFF.

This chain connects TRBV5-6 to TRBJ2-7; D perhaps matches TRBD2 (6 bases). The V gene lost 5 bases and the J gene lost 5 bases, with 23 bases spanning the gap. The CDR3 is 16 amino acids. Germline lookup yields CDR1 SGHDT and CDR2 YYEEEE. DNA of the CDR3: TGTGCCAGCAGTATTGGTAGCAGCGGGCCAGCCCACGAGCAGTACTTC. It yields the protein CASSIGSSGPAHEQYF.

In DNA form, the CDR3 reads TGTGCCAGCAGTTTAAACACTGAGCAGTTCTTC. Its protein is CASSLNTEQFF. The chain links TRBV28 to TRBJ2-1, with D hard to call. Trimming cost V 2 bases and J 9 bases, with 5 bases left between them. The CDR3 loop spans 11 amino acids. Per the germline V gene, CDR1 is MDHEN and CDR2 is SYDVKM.

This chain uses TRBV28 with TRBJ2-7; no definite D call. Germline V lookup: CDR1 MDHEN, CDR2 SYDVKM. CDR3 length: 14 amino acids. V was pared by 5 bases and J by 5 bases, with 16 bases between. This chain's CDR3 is CASSLPPPIDEQYF. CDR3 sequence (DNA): TGTGCCAGCAGTCTACCCCCCCCGATCGACGAGCAGTACTTC.

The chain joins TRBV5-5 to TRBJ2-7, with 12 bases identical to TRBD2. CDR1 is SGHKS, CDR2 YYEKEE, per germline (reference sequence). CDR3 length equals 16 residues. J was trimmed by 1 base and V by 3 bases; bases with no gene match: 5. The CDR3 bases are TGTGCCAGCAGCTCTAGGACTAGCGGGATATCCTACGAGCAGTACTTC. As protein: CASSSRTSGISYEQYF.

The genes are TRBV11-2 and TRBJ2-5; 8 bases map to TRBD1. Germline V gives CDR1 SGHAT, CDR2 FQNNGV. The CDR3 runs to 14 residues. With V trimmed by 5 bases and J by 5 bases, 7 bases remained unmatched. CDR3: CASSAAGGRETQYF. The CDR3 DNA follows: TGTGCCAGCAGCGCGGCAGGGGGCAGGGAGACCCAGTACTTC.

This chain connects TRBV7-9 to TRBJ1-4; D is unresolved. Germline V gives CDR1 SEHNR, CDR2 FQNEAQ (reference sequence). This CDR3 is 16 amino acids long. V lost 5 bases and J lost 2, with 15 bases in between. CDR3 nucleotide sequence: TGTGCCAGCAGCCCACGTCCTCGCCCTACTAATGAAAAACTGTTTTTT. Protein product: CASSPRPRPTNEKLFF.

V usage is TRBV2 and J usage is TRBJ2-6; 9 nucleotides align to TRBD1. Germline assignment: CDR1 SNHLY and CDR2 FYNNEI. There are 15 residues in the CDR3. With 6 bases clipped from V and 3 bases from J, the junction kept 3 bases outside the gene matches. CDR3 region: CASRGTGFGANVLTF. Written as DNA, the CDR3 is TGTGCCAGCAGAGGGACAGGGTTTGGGGCCAACGTCCTGACTTTC. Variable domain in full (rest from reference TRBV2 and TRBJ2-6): EPEVTQTPSHQVTQMGQEVILRCVPISNHLYFYWYRQILGQKVEFLVSFYNNEISEKSEIFDDQFSVERPDGSNFTLKIRSTKLEDSAMYFCASRGTGFGANVLTFGAGSRLTVL.

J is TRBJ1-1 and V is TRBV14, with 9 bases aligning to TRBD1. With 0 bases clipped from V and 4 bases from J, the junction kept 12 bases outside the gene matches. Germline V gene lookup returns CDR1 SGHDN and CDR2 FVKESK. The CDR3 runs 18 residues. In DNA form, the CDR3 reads TGTGCCAGCAGCCAAGATAGGCGGACAGGGGACTTCTCCACTGAAGCTTTCTTT. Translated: CASSQDRRTGDFSTEAFF.

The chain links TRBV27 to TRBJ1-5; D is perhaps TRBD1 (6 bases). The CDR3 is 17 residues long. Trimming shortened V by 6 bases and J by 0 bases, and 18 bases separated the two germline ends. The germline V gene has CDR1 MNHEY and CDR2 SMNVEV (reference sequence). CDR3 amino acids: CASRRRGGWNSNQPQHF. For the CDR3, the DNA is TGTGCCAGCAGACGAAGGGGGGGATGGAATAGCAATCAGCCCCAGCATTTT.

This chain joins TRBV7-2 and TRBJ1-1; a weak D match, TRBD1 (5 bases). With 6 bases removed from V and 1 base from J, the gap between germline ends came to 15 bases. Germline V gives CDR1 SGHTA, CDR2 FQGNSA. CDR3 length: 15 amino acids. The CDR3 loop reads CASRRAYGGNTEAFF. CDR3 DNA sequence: TGTGCCAGCAGGCGGGCGTATGGGGGGAACACTGAAGCTTTCTTT.

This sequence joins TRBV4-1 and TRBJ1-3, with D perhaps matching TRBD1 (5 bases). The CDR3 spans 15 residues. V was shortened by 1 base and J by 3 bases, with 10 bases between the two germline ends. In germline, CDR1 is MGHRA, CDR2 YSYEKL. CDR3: CASSQAGTLGNTIYF. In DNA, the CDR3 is TGCGCCAGCAGCCAAGCCGGGACTCTTGGAAACACCATATATTTT.